The entry below describes one T cell receptor beta chain. Its antigen is not identified. The CDR3 is made up of 14 amino acids. The V gene's germline CDR1 is LNHDA and CDR2 SQIVND (reference sequence). V lost 3 bases to trimming and J lost 4 bases; unmatched junction nucleotides: 2. Libraries were prepared by immunoSEQ multiplex PCR; TCRdb keeps only in-frame clonotypes and omits some of them. The sample contains about 36,000 clones, 93% of which appear only once. This entry belongs to a study of T cells in tuberculosis. Study details: A South African cohort included IGRA-negative adolescents, latently infected IGRA-positive adolescents and adults with active tuberculosis.

Each clinical donor contributed on average around 92,000 T cells from unsorted cryopreserved PBMC. Findings of the study overall: Shorter CDR3-alpha in active tuberculosis partly drove smaller distances. Active tuberculosis TCR-alpha repertoires lay closer to GMM-specific TCRs than IGRA-negative controls, suggesting clonal expansion.

The gene calls are TRBV19 and TRBJ1-4, with 7 bases lining up with TRBD1. This TCR was recovered from a donor under 30 with latent tuberculosis or without tuberculosis infection. The specimen sequenced was PBMCs. CDR3 protein: CASSIGQDNEKLFF. The CDR3 nucleotides read TGTGCCAGTAGTATCGGACAGGATAATGAAAAACTGTTTTTT.